Listed here are 4 T cell receptor beta chains from one sample, sequenced in a study of blood T cell repertoires in COVID-19. The data were produced by immunoSEQ multiplex PCR, yet TCRdb's version contains in-frame clones alone and is incomplete. Counted here are 150,000 to 200,000 clones, 75% to 90% occurring once; the ten biggest clones make up roughly a tenth. What was sequenced was peripheral blood. These receptor sequences come from a human donor in a cohort sampled during active COVID-19.

V gene TRBV7-9 combines with J gene TRBJ2-7; 10 nucleotides align to TRBD2. The CDR3 contains 15 residues. Germline CDR1 SEHNR, CDR2 FQNEAQ (reference sequence). The J segment lost 2 bases and the V segment lost 5 bases, leaving 6 bases of the junction unmatched. CDR3 DNA: TGTGCCAGCAGCCCTCCGCTAGCGGGAGCCTACGAGCAGTACTTC. Translation: CASSPPLAGAYEQYF.

The chain has TRBV6-5 and TRBJ2-3, with TRBD2 as a possible D gene (6 bases). The CDR3 has 14 residues. V lost 6 bases and J lost 2, with 12 bases in between. CDR1 and CDR2 from the germline V gene are MNHEY and SVGAGI. The DNA of the CDR3 is TGTGCCAGCAGCCCATCGGGGGACACAGATACGCAGTATTTT. This sequence encodes CASSPSGDTDTQYF.

Here the CDR3 DNA reads TGTGCCAGCGGCCGACAGGGGGCTTTTTCTGAAGCTTTCTTT. It translates to CASGRQGAFSEAFF. The chain joins TRBV2 to TRBJ1-1, with TRBD1 matching over 10 bases. Per germline, CDR1 SNHLY and CDR2 FYNNEI. V lost 8 bases, J lost 6 bases, and 9 bases stayed unmatched. This CDR3 comprises 14 residues.

This clone was seen just once. The J gene is TRBJ1-4, the V gene TRBV5-4; the match to TRBD1 covers 9 bases. Germline CDR1 reads SGHNT; CDR2 reads YYREEE (reference sequence). Germline trimming cut 5 bases from V and 5 bases from J; bases unmatched to any gene: 7. This CDR3 spans 15 amino acids. The CDR3 region is CASSRPGTGNEKLFF. DNA for the CDR3: TGTGCCAGCAGTCGTCCCGGGACAGGGAATGAAAAACTGTTTTTT.